A selection of T cell receptor beta chains follows, all from one sample in a study of T cells in Graves' hyperthyroidism and ophthalmopathy. TCRdb passed the multiplex PCR reads through MiXCR, listing each CDR3 protein once. The profile shows about 500,000 distinct CDR3 sequences, more than 15% of them singletons. Sequencing input: blood. Receptors were obtained from a woman in her thirties with Graves' ophthalmopathy. The CDR3 runs from the conserved cysteine through the conserved F or W. A D gene is named only where the DNA matches it firmly. Clone size is shown for a subset of rows, as once, few, many or a class of expanded clone.

clone_size j_call v_call d_call cdr3_nt cdr3_aa
. TRBJ1-4 TRBV15 . TGTGCCACCAGCAGAGAAGCAGGGGCTAATGAAAAACTGTTTTTT CATSREAGANEKLFF
many TRBJ2-1 TRBV7-9 TRBD2 TGTGCCAGCAGCTATAATAGCGGGAGGTACAATGAGCAGTTCTTC CASSYNSGRYNEQFF
many TRBJ2-7 TRBV7-3 TRBD2 TGTGCCAGCAGCTTAAGCCCCGCTAGCGGAAGCTACGAGCAGTACTTC CASSLSPASGSYEQYF
. TRBJ2-7 TRBV7-9 TRBD2 TGTGCCAGCAGCTTATGGCAGGGACTAGCGGGGCCTTACGAGCAGTACTTC CASSLWQGLAGPYEQYF
. TRBJ2-3 TRBV20-1 . TGCAGTGCTAGACCCCAGGGCGCAGATACGCAGTATTTT CSARPQGADTQYF
. TRBJ1-2 TRBV28 . TGTGCCAGCAGTTTACCAGCCACCTATGGCTACACCTTC CASSLPATYGYTF
many TRBJ2-3 TRBV28 . TGTGCCAGCAGTTTTATCCACCGAGATACGCAGTATTTT CASSFIHRDTQYF
. TRBJ2-7 TRBV6-6 TRBD1 TGTGCCAGCAGTTACGGGACAGTGCGGGTCGGGCAGTACTTC CASSYGTVRVGQYF
few TRBJ2-2 TRBV4-2 . TGTGCCAGCAGCCAAGAAGGGGCCGGCGGGGAGCTGTTTTTT CASSQEGAGGELFF
many TRBJ2-1 TRBV18 TRBD1 TGTGCCAGCTCACCCCAGACAGGGAAAGGAATGAATGAGCAGTTCTTC CASSPQTGKGMNEQFF
many TRBJ2-3 TRBV4-3 TRBD2 TGCGCCAGCAGCGCTCGGGAGGTGGGCACAGATACGCAGTATTTT CASSAREVGTDTQYF
many TRBJ1-3 TRBV7-2 . TGTGCCAGCAGCTTAGAAGGCCCCTCTGGAAACACCATATATTTT CASSLEGPSGNTIYF
few TRBJ1-1 TRBV6-1 TRBD1 TGTGCCAGCTGGGGGGGGGGGACAGGGGACGGCACTGAAGCTTTCTTT CASWGGGTGDGTEAFF
few TRBJ2-5 TRBV27 TRBD2 TGTGCCAGCACCCCGGGGGGGGGCACTTGGGAGACCCAGTACTTC CASTPGGGTWETQYF
many TRBJ2-1 TRBV20-1 . TGCAGTGCTAGCTTCGGGGGAAACTCCTACAATGAGCAGTTCTTC CSASFGGNSYNEQFF
. TRBJ1-5 TRBV6-1 . TGTGCCAGCAGCCGAACAGGGTACCAGCCCCAGCATTTT CASSRTGYQPQHF
few TRBJ2-7 TRBV27 TRBD2 TGTGCCAGCAGTTTATCGCGGGGACTAGCGGGAATCTACGAGCAGTACTTC CASSLSRGLAGIYEQYF
many TRBJ2-5 TRBV30 . TGTGCCTGGAGTCCGACAGAAGAGACCCAGTACTTC CAWSPTEETQYF
few TRBJ1-5 TRBV27 . TGTGCCAGCAGTTTCGAGGGGGGGGTGAAATACCAGCCCCAGCATTTT CASSFEGGVKYQPQHF
many TRBJ2-5 TRBV11-2 . TGTGCCAGCACCCCTAATGGGGTGGACCAAGAGACCCAGTACTTC CASTPNGVDQETQYF
. TRBJ1-1 TRBV5-1 TRBD1 TGCGCCAGCAGCACCCCGGGACAGGCGACCACTGAAGATTTCTTT CASSTPGQATTEDFF
. TRBJ2-1 TRBV6-2/TRBV6-3 . TGTGCCAGCAGTTACTCGATCCGGGCGAGAGACAATGAGCAGTTCTTC CASSYSIRARDNEQFF
many TRBJ2-1 TRBV3-1 TRBD1 TGTGCCAGCCGGACCACAGGGGGTAACAATGAGCAGTTCTTC CASRTTGGNNEQFF
. TRBJ2-3 TRBV7-3 TRBD1 TGTGCCAGCAGCTTATCGCAGGGGGTCGCAGGTACGCAGTATTTT CASSLSQGVAGTQYF
. TRBJ2-1 TRBV12-3/TRBV12-4 TRBD1 TGTGCCAGCTCGAACAGGGGCGGCCCCGGTGAGCAGTTCTTC CASSNRGGPGEQFF
few TRBJ1-5 TRBV19 . TGTGCCAGTAGTATATGGGGAGGCAATCAGCCCCAGCATTTT CASSIWGGNQPQHF
few TRBJ1-2 TRBV11-2 . TGTGCCAGCAGCCCGCCCAGGGGCAGGGACTATGGCTACACCTTC CASSPPRGRDYGYTF
many TRBJ2-7 TRBV27 . TGTGCCAGCAGTCTCACAACCTTCACCTACGAGCAGTACTTC CASSLTTFTYEQYF
few TRBJ2-5 TRBV20-1 TRBD1 TGCAGTGCTTCTGATCCGGGACAGCAAGAGACCCAGTACTTC CSASDPGQQETQYF